What follows is one T cell receptor (beta chain) and its context. Original analysis: The authors estimated nucleated cell counts from reference gene primer amplification. Assay: immunoSEQ multiplex PCR; the TCRdb copy retains only in-frame clones and omits some. Clonal size and the V and J genes are those of that table, whereas D and trimming came from the DNA. The repertoire holds roughly 110,000 clones, with 71% as singletons. This entry comes from a study of blood T cell repertoires in COVID-19. On the study more broadly: From the United States, Italy and Spain came samples of acute and convalescent COVID-19. From T cells, B-cell-depleted T cells, or PBMCs came the material, which was cDNA or gDNA.

Trimming took off 7 bases at V and 2 bases at J, with 14 bases between the two ends. The CDR3 is 14 residues long. The V gene's germline CDR1 is SNHLY and CDR2 FYNNEI. The TCR originated in a human donor with acute or convalescent COVID-19. The donor label of this sample is uncertain. The chain has TRBV2 and TRBJ2-5, with D tentatively TRBD2 (6 bases). Sequencing input: peripheral blood. The CDR3 here is CASTVGGNQETQYF. The CDR3, as DNA: TGTGCCAGCACTGTCGGAGGGAATCAAGAGACCCAGTACTTC. Using reference TRBV2 and TRBJ2-5 for the parts outside the CDR3, the full variable domain is EPEVTQTPSHQVTQMGQEVILRCVPISNHLYFYWYRQILGQKVEFLVSFYNNEISEKSEIFDDQFSVERPDGSNFTLKIRSTKLEDSAMYFCASTVGGNQETQYFGPGTRLLVL.